These T cell receptor beta chains were read from a single sample in a study of blood T cell repertoires in COVID-19. Method: immunoSEQ multiplex PCR; TCRdb's copy keeps in-frame clones and lacks some. The sample consists of 85,000 to 95,000 clones, about nine tenths of them appearing once. The sequenced sample was peripheral blood. These receptors were collected from a woman in her 50s in a cohort sampled during active COVID-19. CDR3s include the opening cysteine and the closing phenylalanine or tryptophan. Each record gives: V gene, D gene, J gene, clone size, CDR3 protein, CDR3 DNA. A D gene is named only where the DNA matches it firmly. Rows may omit the clone size; those that give it use once, few, many or a size class.

V: TRBV11-3; D: -; J: TRBJ2-3; size: once; CDR3: CASSLGGTRGTDTQYF; DNA: TGTGCCAGCAGCTTAGGCGGGACCAGGGGCACAGATACGCAGTATTTT
V: TRBV7-8; D: -; J: TRBJ2-5; size: -; CDR3: CASSPTGETQYF; DNA: TGTGCCAGCAGCCCAACAGGAGAGACCCAGTACTTC
V: TRBV7-9; D: TRBD2; J: TRBJ2-7; size: -; CDR3: CASSRGLAVLYEQYF; DNA: TGTGCCAGCAGCCGGGGACTAGCGGTACTCTACGAGCAGTACTTC
V: TRBV5-1; D: -; J: TRBJ1-1; size: -; CDR3: CASSLTGRDTEAFF; DNA: TGCGCCAGCAGCTTGACAGGGCGCGACACTGAAGCTTTCTTT
V: TRBV18; D: -; J: TRBJ2-7; size: -; CDR3: CASSPPGSYEQYF; DNA: TGTGCCAGCTCACCACCAGGGAGCTACGAGCAGTACTTC
V: TRBV18; D: -; J: TRBJ1-2; size: -; CDR3: CASSPAGANYGYTF; DNA: TGTGCCAGCTCACCAGCGGGGGCCAACTATGGCTACACCTTC
V: TRBV7-9; D: -; J: TRBJ1-1; size: once; CDR3: CASSAPSRVGTEAFF; DNA: TGTGCCAGCAGCGCCCCGAGCAGGGTTGGCACTGAAGCTTTCTTT
V: TRBV3-1/TRBV3-2; D: TRBD1; J: TRBJ2-4; size: -; CDR3: CASSQDMGTVAKNIQYF; DNA: TGTGCCAGCAGCCAAGATATGGGGACAGTTGCCAAAAACATTCAGTACTTC
V: TRBV20-1; D: TRBD2; J: TRBJ2-5; size: once; CDR3: CSAGLVLAQYF; DNA: TGCAGTGCGGGACTAGTTTTGGCCCAGTACTTC
V: TRBV7-2; D: -; J: TRBJ1-5; size: -; CDR3: CASSLEGWGNQPQHF; DNA: TGTGCCAGCAGCTTAGAGGGGTGGGGCAATCAGCCCCAGCATTTT
V: TRBV5-1; D: -; J: TRBJ2-2; size: -; CDR3: CASSYNSVSTGGTGELFF; DNA: TGCGCCAGCAGCTATAACTCCGTATCCACCGGGGGCACCGGGGAGCTGTTTTTT